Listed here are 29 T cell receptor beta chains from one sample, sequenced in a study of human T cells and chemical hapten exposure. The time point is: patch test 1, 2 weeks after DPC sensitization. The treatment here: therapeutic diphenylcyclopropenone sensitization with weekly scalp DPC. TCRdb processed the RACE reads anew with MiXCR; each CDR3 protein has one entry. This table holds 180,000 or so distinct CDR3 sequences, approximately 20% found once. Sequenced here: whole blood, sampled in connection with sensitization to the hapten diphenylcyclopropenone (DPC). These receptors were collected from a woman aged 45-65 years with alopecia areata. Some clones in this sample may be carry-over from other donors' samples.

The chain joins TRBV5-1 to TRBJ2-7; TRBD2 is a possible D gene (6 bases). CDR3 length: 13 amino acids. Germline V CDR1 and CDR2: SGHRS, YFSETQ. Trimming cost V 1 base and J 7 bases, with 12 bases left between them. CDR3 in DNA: TGCGCCAGCAGCTTGAAAAAGGCGGGGGAGCAGTACTTC. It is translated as CASSLKKAGEQYF.

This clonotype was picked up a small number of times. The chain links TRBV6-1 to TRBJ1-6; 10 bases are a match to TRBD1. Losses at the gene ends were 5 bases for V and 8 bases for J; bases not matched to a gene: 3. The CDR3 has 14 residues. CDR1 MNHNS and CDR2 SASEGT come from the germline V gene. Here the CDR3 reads CASSTGTGDSPLHF. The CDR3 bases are TGTGCCAGCAGTACCGGGACAGGGGATTCACCCCTCCACTTT.

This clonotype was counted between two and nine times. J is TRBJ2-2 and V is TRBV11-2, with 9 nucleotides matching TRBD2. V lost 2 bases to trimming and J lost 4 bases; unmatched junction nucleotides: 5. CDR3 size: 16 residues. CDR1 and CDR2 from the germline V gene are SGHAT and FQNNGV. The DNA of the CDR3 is TGTGCCAGCAGCTTAAAAGCGGGAGGTGGCACCGGGGAGCTGTTTTTT. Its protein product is CASSLKAGGGTGELFF.

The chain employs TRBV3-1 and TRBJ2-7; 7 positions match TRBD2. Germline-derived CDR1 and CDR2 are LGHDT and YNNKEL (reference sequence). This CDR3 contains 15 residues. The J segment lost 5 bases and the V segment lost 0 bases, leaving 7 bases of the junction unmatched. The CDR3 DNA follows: TGTGCCAGCAGCCAAGATAGACTAGCTCTCCACGAGCAGTACTTC. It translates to CASSQDRLALHEQYF.

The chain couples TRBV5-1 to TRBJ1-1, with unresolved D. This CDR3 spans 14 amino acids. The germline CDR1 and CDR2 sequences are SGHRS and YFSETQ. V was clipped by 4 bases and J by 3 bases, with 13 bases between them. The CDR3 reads CASSAHAEDTEAFF. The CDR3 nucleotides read TGCGCCAGCAGCGCACACGCTGAGGACACTGAAGCTTTCTTT.

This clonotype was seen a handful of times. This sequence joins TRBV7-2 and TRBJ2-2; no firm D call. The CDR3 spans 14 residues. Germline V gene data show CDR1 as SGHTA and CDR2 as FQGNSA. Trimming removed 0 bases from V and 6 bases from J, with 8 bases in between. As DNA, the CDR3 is TGTGCCAGCAGCTTAGCGATGGCTGCCGGGGAGCTGTTTTTT. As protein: CASSLAMAAGELFF.

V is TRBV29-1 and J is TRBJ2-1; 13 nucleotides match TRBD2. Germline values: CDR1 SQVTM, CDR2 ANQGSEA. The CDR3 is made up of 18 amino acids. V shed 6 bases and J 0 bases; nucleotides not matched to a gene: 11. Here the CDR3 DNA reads TGCAGCGTCCCAGGGGGGACTAGCGGGACTTCCTCCTACAATGAGCAGTTCTTC. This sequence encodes CSVPGGTSGTSSYNEQFF.

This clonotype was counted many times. CDR3 sequence: CASSPQTGDNEQFF. CDR3 nucleotides: TGTGCCAGCAGTCCTCAGACTGGCGACAATGAGCAGTTCTTC. This rearrangement joins TRBV7-2 to TRBJ2-1; D unresolved. The germline gives CDR1 SGHTA, CDR2 FQGNSA. The V and J ends lost 6 bases and 5 bases respectively, with 14 bases between them. The CDR3 spans 14 residues.

The CDR3, as DNA: TGTGCCAGCAGTCCTCTAGCGGGGACGAACACCGGGGAGCTGTTTTTT. Translating gives CASSPLAGTNTGELFF. The V and J genes are TRBV6-1 and TRBJ2-2; 9 positions agree with TRBD2. The CDR3 totals 16 residues. Germline CDR1 reads MNHNS; CDR2 reads SASEGT. V shed 5 bases, J shed 0 bases, and the junction held 4 bases outside the gene matches.

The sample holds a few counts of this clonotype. DNA for the CDR3: TGCAGTGCGATCGCTTGGCGGGGGGGAAATGAGCAGTTCTTC. This encodes CSAIAWRGGNEQFF. This chain joins TRBV20-1 and TRBJ2-1, with 9 bases identical to TRBD2. CDR1 DFQATT and CDR2 SNEGSKA come from the germline V gene (reference sequence). V shed 6 bases and J 7 bases; nucleotides not matched to a gene: 10. The CDR3 covers 14 residues.

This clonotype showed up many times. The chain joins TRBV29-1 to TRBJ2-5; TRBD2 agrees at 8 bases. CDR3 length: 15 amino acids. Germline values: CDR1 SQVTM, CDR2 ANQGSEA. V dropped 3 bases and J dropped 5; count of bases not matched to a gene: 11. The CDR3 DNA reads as TGCAGCGTTGAGAGCTGGAGCGGGAGAACTGAGACCCAGTACTTC. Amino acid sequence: CSVESWSGRTETQYF.

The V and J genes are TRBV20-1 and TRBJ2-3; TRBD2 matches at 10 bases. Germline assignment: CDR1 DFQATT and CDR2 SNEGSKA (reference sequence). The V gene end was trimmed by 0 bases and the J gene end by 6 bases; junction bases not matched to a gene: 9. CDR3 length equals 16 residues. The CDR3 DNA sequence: TGCAGTGCTAGAGATTCACTAGCGGGACTGGGGGATACGCAGTATTTT. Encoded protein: CSARDSLAGLGDTQYF.

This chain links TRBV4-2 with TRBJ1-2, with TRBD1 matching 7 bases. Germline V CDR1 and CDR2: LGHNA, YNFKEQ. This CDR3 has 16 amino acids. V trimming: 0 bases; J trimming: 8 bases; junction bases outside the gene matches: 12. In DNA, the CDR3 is TGTGCCAGCAGCCAAGACCGTAGACAAGGGGGCGGGGGCTACACCTTC. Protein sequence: CASSQDRRQGGGGYTF.

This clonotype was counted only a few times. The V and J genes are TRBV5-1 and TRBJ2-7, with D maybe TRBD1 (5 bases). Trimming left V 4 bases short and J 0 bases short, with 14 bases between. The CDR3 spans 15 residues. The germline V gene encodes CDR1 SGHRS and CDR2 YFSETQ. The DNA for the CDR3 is TGCGCCAGCAGCCGTCAGGGTGAAAGCTCCTACGAGCAGTACTTC. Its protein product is CASSRQGESSYEQYF.

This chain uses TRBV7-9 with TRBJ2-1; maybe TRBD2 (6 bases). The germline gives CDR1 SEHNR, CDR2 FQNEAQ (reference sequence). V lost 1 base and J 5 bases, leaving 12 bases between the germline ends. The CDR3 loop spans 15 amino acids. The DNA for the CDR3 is TGTGCCAGCAGCTTAGATGGGGGGAGTAACAATGAGCAGTTCTTC. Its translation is CASSLDGGSNNEQFF.

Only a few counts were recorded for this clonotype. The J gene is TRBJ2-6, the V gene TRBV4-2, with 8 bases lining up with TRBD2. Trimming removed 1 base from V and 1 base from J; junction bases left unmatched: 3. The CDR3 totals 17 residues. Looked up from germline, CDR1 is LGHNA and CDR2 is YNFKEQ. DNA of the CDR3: TGTGCCAGCAGCCAAGCGGGGGGGGGATCTGGGGCCAACGTCCTGACTTTC. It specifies CASSQAGGGSGANVLTF.

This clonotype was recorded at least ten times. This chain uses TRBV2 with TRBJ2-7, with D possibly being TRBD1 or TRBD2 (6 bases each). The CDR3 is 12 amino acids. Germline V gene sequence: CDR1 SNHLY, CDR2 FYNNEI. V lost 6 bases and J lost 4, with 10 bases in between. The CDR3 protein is CASRGGGYEQYF. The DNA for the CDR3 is TGTGCCAGCAGAGGAGGGGGGTACGAGCAGTACTTC.

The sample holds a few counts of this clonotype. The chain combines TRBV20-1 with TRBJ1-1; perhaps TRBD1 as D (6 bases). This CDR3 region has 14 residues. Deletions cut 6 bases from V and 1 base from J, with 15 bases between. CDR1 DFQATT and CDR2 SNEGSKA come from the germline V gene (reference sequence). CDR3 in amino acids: CSATRGASNTEAFF. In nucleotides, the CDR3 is TGCAGTGCAACCCGGGGGGCCTCGAACACTGAAGCTTTCTTT.

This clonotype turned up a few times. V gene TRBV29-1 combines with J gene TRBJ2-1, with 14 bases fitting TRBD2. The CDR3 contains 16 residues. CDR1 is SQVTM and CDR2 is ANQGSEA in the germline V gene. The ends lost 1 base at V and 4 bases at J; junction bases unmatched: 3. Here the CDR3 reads CSVEGGTSGGYNEQFF. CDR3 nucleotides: TGCAGCGTTGAAGGCGGGACTAGCGGGGGTTACAATGAGCAGTTCTTC.

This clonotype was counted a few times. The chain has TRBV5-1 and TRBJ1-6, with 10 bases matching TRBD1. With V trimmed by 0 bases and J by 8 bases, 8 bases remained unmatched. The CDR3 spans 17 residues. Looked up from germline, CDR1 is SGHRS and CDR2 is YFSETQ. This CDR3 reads CASSLATGTGEDSPLHF. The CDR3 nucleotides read TGCGCCAGCAGCTTGGCAACCGGGACAGGGGAGGATTCACCCCTCCACTTT.

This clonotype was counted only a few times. CDR3 sequence (DNA): TGTGCCAGCAGCGTAGTAGGACAGGGGGCCCAGGCCATCACAGATACGCAGTATTTT. Protein sequence: CASSVVGQGAQAITDTQYF. The chain is built from TRBV9 and TRBJ2-3; 11 bases line up with TRBD1. Germline CDR1 is SGDLS and CDR2 is YYNGEE. Trimming at V came to 0 bases and at J to 2 bases, leaving 11 bases not matched to a gene. The CDR3 covers 19 residues.

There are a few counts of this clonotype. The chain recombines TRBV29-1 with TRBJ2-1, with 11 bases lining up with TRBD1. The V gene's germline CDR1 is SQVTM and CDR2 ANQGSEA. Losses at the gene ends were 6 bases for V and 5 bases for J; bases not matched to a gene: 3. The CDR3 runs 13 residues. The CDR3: CSVGQGGDNEQFF. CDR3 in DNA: TGCAGCGTGGGACAGGGGGGTGACAATGAGCAGTTCTTC.

CDR3 DNA sequence: TGTGCCAGCAGCTTGGCGGGGAGTAACGCAGATACGCAGTATTTT. Translating it yields CASSLAGSNADTQYF. V is TRBV7-2 and J is TRBJ2-3, with TRBD2 as a possible D gene (6 bases). V gave up 3 bases and J gave up 4 bases, with 14 bases separating them. This CDR3 has 15 residues. Germline V lookup: CDR1 SGHTA, CDR2 FQGNSA.

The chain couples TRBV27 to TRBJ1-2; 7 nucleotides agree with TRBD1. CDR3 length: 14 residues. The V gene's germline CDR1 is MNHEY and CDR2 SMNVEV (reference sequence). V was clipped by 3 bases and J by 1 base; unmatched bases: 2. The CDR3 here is CASSFRQGNYGYTF. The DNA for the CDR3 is TGTGCCAGCAGTTTCCGACAGGGTAACTATGGCTACACCTTC.

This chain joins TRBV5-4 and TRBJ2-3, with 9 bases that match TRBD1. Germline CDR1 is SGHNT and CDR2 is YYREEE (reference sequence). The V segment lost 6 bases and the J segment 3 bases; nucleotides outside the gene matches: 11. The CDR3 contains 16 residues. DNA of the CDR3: TGTGCCAGCACCCAAGCCGGGACAGGGTGGACAGATACGCAGTATTTT. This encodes CASTQAGTGWTDTQYF.

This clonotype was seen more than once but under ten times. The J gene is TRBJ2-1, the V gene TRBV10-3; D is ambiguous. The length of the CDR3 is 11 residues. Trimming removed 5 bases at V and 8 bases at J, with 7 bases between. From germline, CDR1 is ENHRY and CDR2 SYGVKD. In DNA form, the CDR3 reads TGTGCCATCAGTAGCGCAGATGAGCAGTTCTTC. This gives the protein CAISSADEQFF.

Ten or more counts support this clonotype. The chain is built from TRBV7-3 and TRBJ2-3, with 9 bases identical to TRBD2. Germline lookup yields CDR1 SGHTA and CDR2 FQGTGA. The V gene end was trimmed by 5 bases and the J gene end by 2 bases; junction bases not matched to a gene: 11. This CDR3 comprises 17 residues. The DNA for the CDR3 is TGTGCCAGCAGCCCTCGCGGGTGGACTAGCGACACAGATACGCAGTATTTT. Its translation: CASSPRGWTSDTDTQYF.

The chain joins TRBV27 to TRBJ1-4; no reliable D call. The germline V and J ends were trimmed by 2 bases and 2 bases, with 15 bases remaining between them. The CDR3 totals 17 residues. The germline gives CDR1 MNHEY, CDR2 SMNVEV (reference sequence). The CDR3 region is CASSLRRGDFTNEKLFF. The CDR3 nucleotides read TGTGCCAGCAGTTTAAGGCGTGGCGACTTTACTAATGAAAAACTGTTTTTT.

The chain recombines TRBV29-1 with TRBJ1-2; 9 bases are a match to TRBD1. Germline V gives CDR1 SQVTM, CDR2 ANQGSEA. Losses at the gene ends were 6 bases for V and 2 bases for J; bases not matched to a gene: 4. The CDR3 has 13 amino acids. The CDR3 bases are TGCAGCGTGGGGACAGGGCAAAACTATGGCTACACCTTC. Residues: CSVGTGQNYGYTF. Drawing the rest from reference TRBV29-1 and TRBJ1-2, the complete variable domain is SAVISQKPSRDICQRGTSLTIQCQVDSQVTMMFWYRQQPGQSLTLIATANQGSEATYESGFVIDKFPISRPNLTFSTLTVSNMSPEDSSIYLCSVGTGQNYGYTFGSGTRLTVV.